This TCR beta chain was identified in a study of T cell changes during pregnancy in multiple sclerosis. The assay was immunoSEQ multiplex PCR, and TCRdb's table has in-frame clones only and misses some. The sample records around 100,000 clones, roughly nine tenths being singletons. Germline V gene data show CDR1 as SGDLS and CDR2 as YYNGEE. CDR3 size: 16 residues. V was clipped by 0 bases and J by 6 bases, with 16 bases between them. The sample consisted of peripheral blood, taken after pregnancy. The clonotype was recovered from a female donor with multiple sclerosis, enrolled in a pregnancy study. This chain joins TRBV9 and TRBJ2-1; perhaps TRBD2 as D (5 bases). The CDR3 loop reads CASSVEVGVSFNEQFF. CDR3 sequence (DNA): TGTGCCAGCAGCGTAGAGGTGGGAGTAAGCTTCAATGAGCAGTTCTTC.